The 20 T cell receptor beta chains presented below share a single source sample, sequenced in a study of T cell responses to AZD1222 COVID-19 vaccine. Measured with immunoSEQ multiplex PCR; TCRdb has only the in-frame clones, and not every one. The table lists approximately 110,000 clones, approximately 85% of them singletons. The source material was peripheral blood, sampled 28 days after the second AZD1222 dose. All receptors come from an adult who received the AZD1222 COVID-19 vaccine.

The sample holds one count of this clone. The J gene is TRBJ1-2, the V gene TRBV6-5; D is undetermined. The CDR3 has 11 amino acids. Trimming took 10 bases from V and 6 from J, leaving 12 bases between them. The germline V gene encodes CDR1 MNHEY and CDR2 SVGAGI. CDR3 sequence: CATAESDGYTF. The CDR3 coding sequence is TGTGCCACCGCCGAGAGCGATGGCTACACCTTC.

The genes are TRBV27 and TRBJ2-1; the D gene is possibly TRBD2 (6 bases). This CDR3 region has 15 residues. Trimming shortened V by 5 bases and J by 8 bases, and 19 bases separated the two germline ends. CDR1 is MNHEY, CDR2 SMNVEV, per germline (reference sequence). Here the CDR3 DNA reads TGTGCCAGCAGTGCCCTGCACCCGGGGGTACATGAGCAGTTCTTC. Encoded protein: CASSALHPGVHEQFF.

The CDR3 loop reads CASIRTGTNTGELFF. The CDR3 nucleotides are TGTGCCAGTATTAGGACAGGGACGAACACCGGGGAGCTGTTTTTT. The V and J genes are TRBV19 and TRBJ2-2; 8 nucleotides align to TRBD1. The junction had 4 bases not matched to a gene; V was cut back by 7 bases and J by 0 bases. The CDR3 consists of 15 residues. Germline V gene sequence: CDR1 LNHDA, CDR2 SQIVND (reference sequence).

CDR3 sequence reads: CASSQFGDEQFF. CDR3 nucleotides: TGTGCCAGCAGCCAGTTCGGGGATGAGCAGTTCTTC. The chain uses TRBV4-2 and TRBJ2-1; a possible D gene is TRBD2 (5 bases). Per germline, CDR1 LGHNA and CDR2 YNFKEQ. V gave up 3 bases and J gave up 8 bases, with 8 bases separating them. The CDR3 runs 12 residues.

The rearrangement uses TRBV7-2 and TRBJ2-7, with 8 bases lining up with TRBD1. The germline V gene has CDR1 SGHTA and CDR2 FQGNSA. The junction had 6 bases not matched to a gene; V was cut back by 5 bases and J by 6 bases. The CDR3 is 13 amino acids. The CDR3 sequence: CASSRQGMGEQYF. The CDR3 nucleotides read TGTGCCAGCAGCCGACAGGGGATGGGCGAGCAGTACTTC.

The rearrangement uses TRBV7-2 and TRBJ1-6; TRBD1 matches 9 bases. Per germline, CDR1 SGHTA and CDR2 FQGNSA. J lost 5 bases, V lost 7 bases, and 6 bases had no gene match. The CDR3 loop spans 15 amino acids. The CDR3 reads CASTLQGADNSPLHF. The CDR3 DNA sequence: TGTGCCAGCACCCTACAGGGGGCCGATAATTCACCCCTCCACTTT. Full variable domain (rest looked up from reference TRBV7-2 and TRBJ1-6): GAGVSQSPSNKVTEKGKDVELRCDPISGHTALYWYRQSLGQGLEFLIYFQGNSAPDKSGLPSDRFSAERTGGSVSTLTIQRTQQEDSAVYLCASTLQGADNSPLHFGNGTRLTVT.

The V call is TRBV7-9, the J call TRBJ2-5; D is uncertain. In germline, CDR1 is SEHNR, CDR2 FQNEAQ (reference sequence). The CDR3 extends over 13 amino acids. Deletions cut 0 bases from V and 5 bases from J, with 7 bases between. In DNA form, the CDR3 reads TGTGCCAGCAGCTTAGCCCGGTGGGAGACCCAGTACTTC. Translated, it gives CASSLARWETQYF.

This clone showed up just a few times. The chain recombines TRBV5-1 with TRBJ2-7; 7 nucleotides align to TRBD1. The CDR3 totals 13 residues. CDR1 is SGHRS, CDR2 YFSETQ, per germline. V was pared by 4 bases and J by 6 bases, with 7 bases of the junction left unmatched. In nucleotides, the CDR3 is TGCGCCAGCAGCAACGCCGGGACAGCCGAGCAGTACTTC. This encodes CASSNAGTAEQYF.

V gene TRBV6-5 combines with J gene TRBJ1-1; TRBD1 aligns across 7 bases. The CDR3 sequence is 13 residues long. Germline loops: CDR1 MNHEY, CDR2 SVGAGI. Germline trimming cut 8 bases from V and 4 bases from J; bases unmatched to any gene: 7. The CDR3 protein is CASYRQGGTEAFF. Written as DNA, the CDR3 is TGTGCCAGCTACCGACAGGGAGGCACTGAAGCTTTCTTT.

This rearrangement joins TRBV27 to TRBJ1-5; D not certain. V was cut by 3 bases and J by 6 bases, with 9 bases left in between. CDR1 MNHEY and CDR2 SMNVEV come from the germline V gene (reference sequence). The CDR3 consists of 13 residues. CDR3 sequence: CASSLRLPQPQHF. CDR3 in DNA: TGTGCCAGCAGTTTGAGGTTACCTCAGCCCCAGCATTTT.

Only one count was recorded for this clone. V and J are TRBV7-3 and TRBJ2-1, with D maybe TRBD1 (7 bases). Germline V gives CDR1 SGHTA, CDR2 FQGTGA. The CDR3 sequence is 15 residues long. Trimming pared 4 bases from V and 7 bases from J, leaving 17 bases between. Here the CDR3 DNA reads TGTGCCAGCAGCTCCCGCAGGGGGGCAGTAAATGAGCAGTTCTTC. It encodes CASSSRRGAVNEQFF.

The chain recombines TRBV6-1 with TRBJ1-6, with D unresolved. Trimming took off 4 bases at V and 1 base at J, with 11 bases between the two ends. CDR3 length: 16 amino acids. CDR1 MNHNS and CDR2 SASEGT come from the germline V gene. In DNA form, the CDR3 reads TGTGCCAGCAGTGGGTCGGGGAGGTCCTATAATTCACCCCTCCACTTT. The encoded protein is CASSGSGRSYNSPLHF.

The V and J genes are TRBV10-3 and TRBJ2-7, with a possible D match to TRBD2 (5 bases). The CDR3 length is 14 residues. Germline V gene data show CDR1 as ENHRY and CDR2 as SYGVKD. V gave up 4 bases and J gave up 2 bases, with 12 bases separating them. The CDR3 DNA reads TGTGCCATCAGTGGCTCCGGGGAACCCTACGAGCAGTACTTC. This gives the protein CAISGSGEPYEQYF.

CDR3 sequence (DNA): TGTGCCAGCAGTGAACACTACTTCTACACCTTC. This sequence encodes CASSEHYFYTF. The genes are TRBV6-1 and TRBJ1-2; no firm D call. V was clipped by 2 bases and J by 10 bases, with 8 bases between them. The CDR3 runs to 11 residues. Germline CDR1 is MNHNS and CDR2 is SASEGT.

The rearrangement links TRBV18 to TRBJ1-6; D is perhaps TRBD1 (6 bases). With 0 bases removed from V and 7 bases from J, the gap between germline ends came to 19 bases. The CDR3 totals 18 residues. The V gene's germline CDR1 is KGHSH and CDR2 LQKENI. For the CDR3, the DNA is TGTGCCAGCTCACCACCGGTGTCGGCGGGGGGCGCGAATTCACCCCTCCACTTT. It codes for CASSPPVSAGGANSPLHF.

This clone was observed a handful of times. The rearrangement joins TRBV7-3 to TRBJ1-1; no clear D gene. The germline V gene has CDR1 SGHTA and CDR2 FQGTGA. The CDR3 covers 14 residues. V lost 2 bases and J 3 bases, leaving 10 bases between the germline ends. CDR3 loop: CASSLRGSDTEAFF. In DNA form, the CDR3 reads TGTGCCAGCAGCTTACGGGGTTCTGACACTGAAGCTTTCTTT. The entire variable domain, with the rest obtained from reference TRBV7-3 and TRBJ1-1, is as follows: GAGVSQTPSNKVTEKGKYVELRCDPISGHTALYWYRQSLGQGPEFLIYFQGTGAADDSGLPNDRFFAVRPEGSVSTLKIQRTERGDSAVYLCASSLRGSDTEAFFGQGTRLTVV.

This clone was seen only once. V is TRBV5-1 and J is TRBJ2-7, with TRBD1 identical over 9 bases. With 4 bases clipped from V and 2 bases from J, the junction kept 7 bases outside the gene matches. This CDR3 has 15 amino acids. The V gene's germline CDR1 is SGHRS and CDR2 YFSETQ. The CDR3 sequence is CASSLKTGGTYEQYF. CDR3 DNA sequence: TGCGCCAGCAGCCTAAAGACAGGGGGGACCTACGAGCAGTACTTC.

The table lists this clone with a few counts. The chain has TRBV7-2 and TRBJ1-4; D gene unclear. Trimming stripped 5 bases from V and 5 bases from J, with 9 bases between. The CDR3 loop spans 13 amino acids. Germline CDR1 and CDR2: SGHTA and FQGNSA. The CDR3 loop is CASSRSGNEKLFF. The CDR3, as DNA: TGTGCCAGCAGCAGGTCGGGGAATGAAAAACTGTTTTTT.

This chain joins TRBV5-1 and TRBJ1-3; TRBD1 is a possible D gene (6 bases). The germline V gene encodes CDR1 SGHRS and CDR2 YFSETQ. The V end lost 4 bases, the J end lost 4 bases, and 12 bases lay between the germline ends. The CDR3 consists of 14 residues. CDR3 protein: CASSAGADGNTIYF. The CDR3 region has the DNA TGCGCCAGCAGCGCGGGGGCAGACGGAAACACCATATATTTT.

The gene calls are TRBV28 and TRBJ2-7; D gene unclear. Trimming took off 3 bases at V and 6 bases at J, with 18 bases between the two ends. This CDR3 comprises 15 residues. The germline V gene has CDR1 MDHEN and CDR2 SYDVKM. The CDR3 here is CASSFPGPDEGEQYF. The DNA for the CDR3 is TGTGCCAGCAGTTTCCCCGGGCCCGATGAAGGCGAGCAGTACTTC.